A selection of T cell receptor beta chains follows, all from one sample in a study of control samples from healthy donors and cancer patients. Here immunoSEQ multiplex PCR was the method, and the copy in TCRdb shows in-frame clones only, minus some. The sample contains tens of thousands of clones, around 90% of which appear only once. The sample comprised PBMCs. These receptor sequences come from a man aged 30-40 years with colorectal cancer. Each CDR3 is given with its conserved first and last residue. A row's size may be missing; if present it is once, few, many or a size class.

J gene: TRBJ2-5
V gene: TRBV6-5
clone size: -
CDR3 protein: CASKHGPQETQYF

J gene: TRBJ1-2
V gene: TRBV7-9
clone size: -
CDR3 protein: CASSLDSIGYTF

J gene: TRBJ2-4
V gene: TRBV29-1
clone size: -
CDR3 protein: CSVEISRAKNIQYF

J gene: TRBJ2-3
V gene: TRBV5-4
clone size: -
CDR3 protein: CASSPAGGGFTDTQYF

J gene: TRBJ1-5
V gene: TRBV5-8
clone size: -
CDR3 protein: CASSWGLQVNQPQHF

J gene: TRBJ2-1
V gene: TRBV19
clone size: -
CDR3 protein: CASRIGGGAHEQFF

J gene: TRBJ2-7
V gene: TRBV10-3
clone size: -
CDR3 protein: CAISVRDRGYEQYF

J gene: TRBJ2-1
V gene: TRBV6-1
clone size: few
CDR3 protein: CASSEAGDRGDEQFF

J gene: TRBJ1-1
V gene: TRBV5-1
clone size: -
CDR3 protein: CASSLGAFITEAFF

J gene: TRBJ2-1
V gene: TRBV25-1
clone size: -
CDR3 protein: CASSLAYNEQFF

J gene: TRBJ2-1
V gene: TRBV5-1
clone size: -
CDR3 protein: CASSLSTGIRDEQFF

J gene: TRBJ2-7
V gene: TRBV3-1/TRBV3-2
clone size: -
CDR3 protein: CASSPNSYEQYF

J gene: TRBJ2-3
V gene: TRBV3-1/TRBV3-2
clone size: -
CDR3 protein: CASSRGGLAGDTQYF

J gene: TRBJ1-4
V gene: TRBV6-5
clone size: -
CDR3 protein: CASRKGDRSNEKLFF

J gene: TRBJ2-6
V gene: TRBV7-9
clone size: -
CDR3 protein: CASSLEGAGANVLTF

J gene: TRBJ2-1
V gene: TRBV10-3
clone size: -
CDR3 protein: CAIARDRAYNEQFF